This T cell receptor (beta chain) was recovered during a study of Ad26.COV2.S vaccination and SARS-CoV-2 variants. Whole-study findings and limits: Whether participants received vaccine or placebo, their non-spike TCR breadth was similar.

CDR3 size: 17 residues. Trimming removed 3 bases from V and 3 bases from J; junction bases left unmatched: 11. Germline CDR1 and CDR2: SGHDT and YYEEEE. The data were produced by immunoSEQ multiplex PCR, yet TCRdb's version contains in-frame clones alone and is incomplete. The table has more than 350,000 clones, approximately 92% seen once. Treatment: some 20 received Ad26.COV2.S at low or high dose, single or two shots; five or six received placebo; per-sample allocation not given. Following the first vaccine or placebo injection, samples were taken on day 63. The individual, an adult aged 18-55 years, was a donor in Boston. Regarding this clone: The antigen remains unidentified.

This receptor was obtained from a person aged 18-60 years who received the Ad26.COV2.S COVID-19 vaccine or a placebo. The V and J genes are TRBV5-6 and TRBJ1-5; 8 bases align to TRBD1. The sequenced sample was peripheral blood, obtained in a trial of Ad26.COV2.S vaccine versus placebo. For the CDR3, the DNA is TGTGCCAGCAGCTCACGGCGGACAGGGTGGGTCAATCAGCCCCAGCATTTT. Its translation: CASSSRRTGWVNQPQHF.